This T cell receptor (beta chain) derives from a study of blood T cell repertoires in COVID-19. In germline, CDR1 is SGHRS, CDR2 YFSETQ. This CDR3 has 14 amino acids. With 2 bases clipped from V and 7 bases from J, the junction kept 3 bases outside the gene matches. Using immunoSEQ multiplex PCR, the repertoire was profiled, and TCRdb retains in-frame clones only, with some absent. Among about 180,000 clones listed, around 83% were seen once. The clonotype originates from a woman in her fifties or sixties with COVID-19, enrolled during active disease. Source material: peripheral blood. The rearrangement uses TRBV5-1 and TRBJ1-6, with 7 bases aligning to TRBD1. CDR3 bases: TGCGCCAGCAGCTTTGACAGGGAGAATTCACCCCTCCACTTT. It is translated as CASSFDRENSPLHF.